This entry concerns a single TCR beta chain. The antigen remains undetermined. Trimming cost V 1 base and J 0 bases, with 15 bases left between them. CDR1 and CDR2 (germline): SGDLS, YYNGEE. The CDR3 loop spans 17 amino acids. The entry originates in a study of STAT5B mutations in CD4+ large granular lymphocyte leukemia. Study at large: Among healthy donors, a particular HLA allele went with more CDR3 'QG' motifs. Study results and limitations: Approximately 25% of private leukemic clonotypes occurred rarely in other patients' non-leukemic repertoires.

Here immunoSEQ multiplex PCR was the method, and the copy in TCRdb shows in-frame clones only, minus some. Among around 47,000 clones listed, about four fifths were seen once. The sample comprised CD4+ T cells from blood buffy coats. The rearrangement joins TRBV9 to TRBJ2-3; D might be TRBD2 (6 bases). This TCR was recovered from a human donor in good health. The CDR3 spells CASSVSSDGTSTDTQYF. For the CDR3, the DNA is TGTGCCAGCAGCGTATCCAGCGATGGGACTAGCACAGATACGCAGTATTTT.